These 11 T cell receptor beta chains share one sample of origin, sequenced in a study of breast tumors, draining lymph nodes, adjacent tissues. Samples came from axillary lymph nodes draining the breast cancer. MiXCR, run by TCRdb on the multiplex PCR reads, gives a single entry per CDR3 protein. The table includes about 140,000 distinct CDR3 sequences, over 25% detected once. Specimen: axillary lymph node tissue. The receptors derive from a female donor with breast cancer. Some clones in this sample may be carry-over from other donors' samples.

CDR3 loop: CASSFHRGQETQYF. The CDR3 DNA is TGTGCCAGCAGCTTCCATCGTGGACAAGAGACCCAGTACTTC. The gene calls are TRBV7-9 and TRBJ2-5; D gene uncertain. CDR1 SEHNR and CDR2 FQNEAQ come from the germline V gene (reference sequence). V was trimmed by 3 bases and J by 2 bases, leaving 10 bases between them. CDR3 length: 14 residues.

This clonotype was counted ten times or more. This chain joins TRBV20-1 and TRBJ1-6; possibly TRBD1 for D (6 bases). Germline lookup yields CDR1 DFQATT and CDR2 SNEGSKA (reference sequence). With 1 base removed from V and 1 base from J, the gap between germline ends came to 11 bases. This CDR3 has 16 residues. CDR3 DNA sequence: TGCAGTGCTAGAGCCGCACAGGGATCCTATAATTCACCCCTCCACTTT. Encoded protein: CSARAAQGSYNSPLHF.

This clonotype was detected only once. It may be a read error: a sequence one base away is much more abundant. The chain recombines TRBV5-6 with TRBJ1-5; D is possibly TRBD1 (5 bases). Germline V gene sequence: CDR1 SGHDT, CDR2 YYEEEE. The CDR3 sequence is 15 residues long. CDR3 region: CASSFKQAGNQSQHF. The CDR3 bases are TGTGCCAGCAGCTTTAAACAGGCAGGCAATCAGTCCCAGCATTTT.

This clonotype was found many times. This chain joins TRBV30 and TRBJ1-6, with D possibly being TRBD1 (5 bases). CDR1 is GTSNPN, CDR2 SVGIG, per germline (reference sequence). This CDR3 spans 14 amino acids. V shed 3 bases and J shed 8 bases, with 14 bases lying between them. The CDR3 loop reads CAWSRGGSDSPLHF. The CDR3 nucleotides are TGTGCCTGGAGCCGGGGCGGGTCGGATTCACCCCTCCACTTT.

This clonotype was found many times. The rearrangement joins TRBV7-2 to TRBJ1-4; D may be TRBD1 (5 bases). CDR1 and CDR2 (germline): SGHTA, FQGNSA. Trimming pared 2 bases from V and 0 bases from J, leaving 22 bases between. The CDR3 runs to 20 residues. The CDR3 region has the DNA TGTGCCAGCAGCTTAAACCCGGGACTGCTATATCGTTCAACTAATGAAAAACTGTTTTTT. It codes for CASSLNPGLLYRSTNEKLFF.

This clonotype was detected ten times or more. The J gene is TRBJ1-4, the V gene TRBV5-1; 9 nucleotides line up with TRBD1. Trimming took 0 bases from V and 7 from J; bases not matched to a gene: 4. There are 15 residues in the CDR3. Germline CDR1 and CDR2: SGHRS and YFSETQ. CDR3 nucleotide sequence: TGCGCCAGCAGCTTGGAGACAGGGGGTGGTGAAAAACTGTTTTTT. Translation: CASSLETGGGEKLFF.

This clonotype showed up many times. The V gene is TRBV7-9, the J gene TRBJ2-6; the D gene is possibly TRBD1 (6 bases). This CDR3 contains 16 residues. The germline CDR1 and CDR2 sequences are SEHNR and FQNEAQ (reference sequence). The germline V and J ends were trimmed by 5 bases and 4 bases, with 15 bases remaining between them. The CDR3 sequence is CASSVIRGTGANVLTF. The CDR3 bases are TGTGCCAGCAGCGTCATCAGGGGTACAGGGGCCAACGTCCTGACTTTC.

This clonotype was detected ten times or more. The CDR3 DNA is TGTGCCAGCAGTTACTCGAGGGCGGATACGCAGTATTTT. Its protein product is CASSYSRADTQYF. The gene calls are TRBV6-5 and TRBJ2-3; tentatively, D is TRBD2 (5 bases). The CDR3 loop spans 13 amino acids. In germline, CDR1 is MNHEY, CDR2 SVGAGI. The V end lost 0 bases, the J end lost 6 bases, and 7 bases lay between the germline ends.

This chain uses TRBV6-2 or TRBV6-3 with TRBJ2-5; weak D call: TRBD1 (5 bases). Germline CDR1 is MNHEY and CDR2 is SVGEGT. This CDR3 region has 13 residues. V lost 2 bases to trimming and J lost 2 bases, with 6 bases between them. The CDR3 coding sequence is TGTGCCAGCAGTTACACAGGACAAGAGACCCAGTACTTC. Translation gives CASSYTGQETQYF.

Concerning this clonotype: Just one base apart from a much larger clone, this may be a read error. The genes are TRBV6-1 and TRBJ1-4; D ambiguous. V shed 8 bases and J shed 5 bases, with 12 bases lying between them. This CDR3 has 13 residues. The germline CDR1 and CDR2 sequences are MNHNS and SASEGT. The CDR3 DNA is TGTGCCAGCGGACGACTCAAGAATGAAAAACTGTTTTTT. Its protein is CASGRLKNEKLFF.

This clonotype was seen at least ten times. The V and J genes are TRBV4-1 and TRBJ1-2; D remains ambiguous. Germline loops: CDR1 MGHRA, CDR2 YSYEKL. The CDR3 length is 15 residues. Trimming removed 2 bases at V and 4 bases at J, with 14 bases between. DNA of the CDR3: TGCGCCAGCAGCCAACGGACGTCGGAGGGCTATGGCTACACCTTC. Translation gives CASSQRTSEGYGYTF.